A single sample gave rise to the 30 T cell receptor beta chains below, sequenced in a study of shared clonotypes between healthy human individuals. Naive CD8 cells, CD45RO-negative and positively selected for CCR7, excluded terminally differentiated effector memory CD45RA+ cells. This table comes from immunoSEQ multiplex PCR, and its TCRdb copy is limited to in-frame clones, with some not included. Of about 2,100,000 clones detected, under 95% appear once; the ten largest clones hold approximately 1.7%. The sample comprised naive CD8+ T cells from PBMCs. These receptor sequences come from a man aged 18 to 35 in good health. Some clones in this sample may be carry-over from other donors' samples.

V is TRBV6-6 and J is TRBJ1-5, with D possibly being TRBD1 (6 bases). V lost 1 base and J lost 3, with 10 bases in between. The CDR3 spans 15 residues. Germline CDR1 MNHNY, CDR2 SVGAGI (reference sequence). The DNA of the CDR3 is TGTGCCAGCAGTTACTGGGGGCAGGCCAATCAGCCCCAGCATTTT. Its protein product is CASSYWGQANQPQHF.

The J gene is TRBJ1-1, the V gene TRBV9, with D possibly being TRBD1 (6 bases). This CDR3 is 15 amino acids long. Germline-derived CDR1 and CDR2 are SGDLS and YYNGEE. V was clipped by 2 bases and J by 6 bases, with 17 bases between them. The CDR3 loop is CASSVQQGIKAEAFF. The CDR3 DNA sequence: TGTGCCAGCAGCGTCCAACAGGGTATTAAGGCTGAAGCTTTCTTT.

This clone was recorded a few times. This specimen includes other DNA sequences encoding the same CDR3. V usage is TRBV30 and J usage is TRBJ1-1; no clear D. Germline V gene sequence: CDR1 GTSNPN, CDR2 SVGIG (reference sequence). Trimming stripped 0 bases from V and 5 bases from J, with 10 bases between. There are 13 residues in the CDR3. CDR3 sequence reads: CAWSVKGGTEAFF. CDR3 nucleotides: TGTGCCTGGAGTGTAAAGGGAGGGACTGAAGCTTTCTTT.

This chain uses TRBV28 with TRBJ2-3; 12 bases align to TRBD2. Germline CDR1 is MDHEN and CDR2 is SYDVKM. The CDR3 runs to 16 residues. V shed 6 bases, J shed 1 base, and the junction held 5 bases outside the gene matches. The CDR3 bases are TGTGCCAGCAGCACAAGACTAGCGGGAGGCACAGATACGCAGTATTTT. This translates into CASSTRLAGGTDTQYF.

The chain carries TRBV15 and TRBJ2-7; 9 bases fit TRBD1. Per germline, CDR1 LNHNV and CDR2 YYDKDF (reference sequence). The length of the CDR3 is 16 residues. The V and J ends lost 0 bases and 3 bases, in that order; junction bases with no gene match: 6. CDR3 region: CATSRDRWTGDYEQYF. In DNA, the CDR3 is TGTGCCACCAGCAGAGACCGGTGGACAGGGGACTACGAGCAGTACTTC.

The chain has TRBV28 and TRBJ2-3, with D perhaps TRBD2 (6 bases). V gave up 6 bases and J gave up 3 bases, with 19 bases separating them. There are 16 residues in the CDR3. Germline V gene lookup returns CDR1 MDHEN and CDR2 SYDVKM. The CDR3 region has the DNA TGTGCCAGCAGAGCCCTATCCGGACTATCAACAGATACGCAGTATTTT. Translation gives CASRALSGLSTDTQYF.

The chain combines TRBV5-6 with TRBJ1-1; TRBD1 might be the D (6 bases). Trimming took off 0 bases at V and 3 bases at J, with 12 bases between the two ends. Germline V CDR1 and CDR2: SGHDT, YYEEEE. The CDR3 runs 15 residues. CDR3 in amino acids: CASSLASGTYTEAFF. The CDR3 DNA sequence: TGTGCCAGCAGCTTGGCGTCGGGGACATACACTGAAGCTTTCTTT.

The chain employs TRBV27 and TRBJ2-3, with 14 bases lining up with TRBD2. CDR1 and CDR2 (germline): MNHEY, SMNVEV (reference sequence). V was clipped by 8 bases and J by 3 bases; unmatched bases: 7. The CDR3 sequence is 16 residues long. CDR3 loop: CASHLGTSGRTDTQYF. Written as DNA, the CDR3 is TGTGCCAGCCACCTGGGGACTAGCGGGAGAACAGATACGCAGTATTTT.

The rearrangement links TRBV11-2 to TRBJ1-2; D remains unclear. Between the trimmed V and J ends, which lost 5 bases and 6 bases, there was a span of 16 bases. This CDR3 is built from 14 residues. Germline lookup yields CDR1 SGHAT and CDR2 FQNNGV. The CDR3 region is CASSEKGIVDGYTF. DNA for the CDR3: TGTGCCAGCAGCGAGAAGGGCATCGTGGATGGCTACACCTTC.

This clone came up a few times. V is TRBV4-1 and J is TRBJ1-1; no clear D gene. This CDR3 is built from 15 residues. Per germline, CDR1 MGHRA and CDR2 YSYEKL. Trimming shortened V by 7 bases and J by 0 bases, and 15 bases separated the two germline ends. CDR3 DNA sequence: TGCGCCAGCACCCTTTTCGGAGAGTTGAACACTGAAGCTTTCTTT. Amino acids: CASTLFGELNTEAFF.

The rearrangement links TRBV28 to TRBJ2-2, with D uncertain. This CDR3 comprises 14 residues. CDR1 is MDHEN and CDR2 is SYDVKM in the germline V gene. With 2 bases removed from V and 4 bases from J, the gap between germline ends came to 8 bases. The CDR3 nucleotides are TGTGCCAGCAGTTTAGGGATGGGCACCGGGGAGCTGTTTTTT. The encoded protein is CASSLGMGTGELFF.

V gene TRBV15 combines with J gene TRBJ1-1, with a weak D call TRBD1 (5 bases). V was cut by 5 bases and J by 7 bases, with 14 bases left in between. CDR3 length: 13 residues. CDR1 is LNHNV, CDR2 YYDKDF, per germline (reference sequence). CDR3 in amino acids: CATSGGAAGEAFF. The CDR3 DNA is TGTGCCACCAGCGGGGGAGCCGCCGGTGAAGCTTTCTTT.

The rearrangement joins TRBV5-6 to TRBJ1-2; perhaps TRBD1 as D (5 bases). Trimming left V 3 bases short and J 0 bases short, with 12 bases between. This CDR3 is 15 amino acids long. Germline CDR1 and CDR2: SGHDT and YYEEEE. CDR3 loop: CASSWGSPTNYGYTF. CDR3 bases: TGTGCCAGCAGCTGGGGGTCCCCTACTAACTATGGCTACACCTTC. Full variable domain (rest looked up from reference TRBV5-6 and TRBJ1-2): DAGVTQSPTHLIKTRGQQVTLRCSPKSGHDTVSWYQQALGQGPQFIFQYYEEEERQRGNFPDRFSGHQFPNYSSELNVNALLLGDSALYLCASSWGSPTNYGYTFGSGTRLTVV.

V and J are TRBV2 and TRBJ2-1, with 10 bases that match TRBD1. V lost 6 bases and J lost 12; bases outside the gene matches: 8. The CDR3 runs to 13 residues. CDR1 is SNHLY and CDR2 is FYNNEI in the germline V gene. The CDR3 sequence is CASRATGGAGQFF. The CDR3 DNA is TGTGCCAGCAGGGCGACAGGGGGCGCGGGGCAGTTCTTC.

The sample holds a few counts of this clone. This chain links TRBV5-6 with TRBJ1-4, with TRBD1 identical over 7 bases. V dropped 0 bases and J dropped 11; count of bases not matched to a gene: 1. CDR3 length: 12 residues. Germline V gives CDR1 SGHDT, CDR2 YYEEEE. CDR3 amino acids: CASSLATGKLFF. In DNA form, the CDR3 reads TGTGCCAGCAGCTTGGCGACAGGGAAACTGTTTTTT.

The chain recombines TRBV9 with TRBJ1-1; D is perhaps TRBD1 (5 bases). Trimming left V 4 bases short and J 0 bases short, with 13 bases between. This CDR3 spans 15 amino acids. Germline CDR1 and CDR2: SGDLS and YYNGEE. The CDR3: CASSPRQIMNTEAFF. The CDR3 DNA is TGTGCCAGCAGCCCACGACAGATTATGAACACTGAAGCTTTCTTT.

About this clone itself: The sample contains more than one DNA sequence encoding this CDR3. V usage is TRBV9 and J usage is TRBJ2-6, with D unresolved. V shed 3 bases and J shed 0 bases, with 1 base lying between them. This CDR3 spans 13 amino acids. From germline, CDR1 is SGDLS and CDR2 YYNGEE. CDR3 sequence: CASSGSGANVLTF. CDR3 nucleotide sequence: TGTGCCAGCAGCGGCTCTGGGGCCAACGTCCTGACTTTC.

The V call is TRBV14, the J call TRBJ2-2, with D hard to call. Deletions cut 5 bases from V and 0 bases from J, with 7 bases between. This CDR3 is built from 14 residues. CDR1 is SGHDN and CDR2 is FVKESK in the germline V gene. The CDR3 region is CASSDPANTGELFF. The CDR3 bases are TGTGCCAGCAGCGATCCGGCGAACACCGGGGAGCTGTTTTTT. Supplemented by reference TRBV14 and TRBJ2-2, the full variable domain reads EAGVTQFPSHSVIEKGQTVTLRCDPISGHDNLYWYRRVMGKEIKFLLHFVKESKQDESGMPNNRFLAERTGGTYSTLKVQPAELEDSGVYFCASSDPANTGELFFGEGSRLTVL.

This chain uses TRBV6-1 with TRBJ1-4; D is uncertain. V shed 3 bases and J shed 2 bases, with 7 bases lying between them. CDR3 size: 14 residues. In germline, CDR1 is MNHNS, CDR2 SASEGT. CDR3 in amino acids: CASSEDSTNEKLFF. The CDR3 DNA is TGTGCCAGCAGTGAGGATTCCACTAATGAAAAACTGTTTTTT.

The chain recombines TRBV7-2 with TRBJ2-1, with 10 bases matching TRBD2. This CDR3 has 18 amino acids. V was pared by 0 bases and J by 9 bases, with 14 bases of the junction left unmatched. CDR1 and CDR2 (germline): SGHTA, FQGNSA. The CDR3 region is CASSLALLAGPTAGEQFF. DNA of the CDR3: TGTGCCAGCAGCTTAGCGCTACTAGCGGGACCCACGGCCGGTGAGCAGTTCTTC.

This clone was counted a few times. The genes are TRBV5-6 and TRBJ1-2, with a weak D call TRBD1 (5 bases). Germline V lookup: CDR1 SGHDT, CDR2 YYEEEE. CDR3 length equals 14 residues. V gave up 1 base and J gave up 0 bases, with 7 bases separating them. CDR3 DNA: TGTGCCAGCAGCTTGCGGGACTCTAACTATGGCTACACCTTC. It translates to CASSLRDSNYGYTF.

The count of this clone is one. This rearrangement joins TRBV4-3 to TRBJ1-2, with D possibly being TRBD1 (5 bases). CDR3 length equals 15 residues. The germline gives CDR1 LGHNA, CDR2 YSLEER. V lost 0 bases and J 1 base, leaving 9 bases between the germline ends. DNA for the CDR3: TGCGCCAGCAGCCAAGATGAACAGGTTAACTATGGCTACACCTTC. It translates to CASSQDEQVNYGYTF.

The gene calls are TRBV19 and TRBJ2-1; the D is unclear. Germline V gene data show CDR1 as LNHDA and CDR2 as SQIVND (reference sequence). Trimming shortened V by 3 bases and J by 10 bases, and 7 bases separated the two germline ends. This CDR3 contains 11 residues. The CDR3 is CASSMSREQFF. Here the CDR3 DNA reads TGTGCCAGTAGTATGTCCAGGGAGCAGTTCTTC.

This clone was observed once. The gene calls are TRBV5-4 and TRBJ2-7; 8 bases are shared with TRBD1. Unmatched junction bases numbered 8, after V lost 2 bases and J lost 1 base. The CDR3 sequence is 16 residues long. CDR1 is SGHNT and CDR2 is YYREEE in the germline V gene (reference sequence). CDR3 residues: CASSFGRDRISYEQYF. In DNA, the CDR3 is TGTGCCAGCAGCTTCGGGCGGGACAGGATATCCTACGAGCAGTACTTC.

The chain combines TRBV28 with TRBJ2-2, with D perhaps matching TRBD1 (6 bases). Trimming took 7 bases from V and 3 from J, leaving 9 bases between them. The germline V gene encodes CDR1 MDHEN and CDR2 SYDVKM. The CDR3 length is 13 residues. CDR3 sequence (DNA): TGTGCCAGCACCAACAGGGACACCGGGGAGCTGTTTTTT. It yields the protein CASTNRDTGELFF.

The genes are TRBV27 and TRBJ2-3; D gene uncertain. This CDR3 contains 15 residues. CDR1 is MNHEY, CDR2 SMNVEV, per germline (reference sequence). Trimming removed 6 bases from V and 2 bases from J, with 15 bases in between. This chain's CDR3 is CASSPQKYLTDTQYF. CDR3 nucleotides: TGTGCCAGCAGCCCTCAGAAGTACCTCACAGATACGCAGTATTTT.

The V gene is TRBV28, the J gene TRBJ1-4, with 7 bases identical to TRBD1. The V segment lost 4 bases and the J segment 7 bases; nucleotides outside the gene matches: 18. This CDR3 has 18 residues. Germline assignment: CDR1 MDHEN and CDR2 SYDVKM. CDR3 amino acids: CASSSITFTGEVREKLFF. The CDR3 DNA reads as TGTGCCAGCAGTTCGATTACCTTCACAGGGGAGGTACGTGAAAAACTGTTTTTT.

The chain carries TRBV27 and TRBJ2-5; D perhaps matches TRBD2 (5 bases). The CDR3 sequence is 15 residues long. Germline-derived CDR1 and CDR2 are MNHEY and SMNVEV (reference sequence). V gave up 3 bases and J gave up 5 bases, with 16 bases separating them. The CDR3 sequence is CASSFSGMNGETQYF. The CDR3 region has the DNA TGTGCCAGCAGTTTCTCCGGGATGAATGGGGAGACCCAGTACTTC.

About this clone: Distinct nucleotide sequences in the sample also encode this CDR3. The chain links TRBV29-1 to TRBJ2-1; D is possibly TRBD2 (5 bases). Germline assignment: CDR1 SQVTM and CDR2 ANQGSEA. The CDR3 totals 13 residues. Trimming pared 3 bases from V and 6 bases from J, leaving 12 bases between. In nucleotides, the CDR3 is TGCAGCGTTGAGGGCCCCGGAGGCAATGAGCAGTTCTTC. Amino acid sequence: CSVEGPGGNEQFF.

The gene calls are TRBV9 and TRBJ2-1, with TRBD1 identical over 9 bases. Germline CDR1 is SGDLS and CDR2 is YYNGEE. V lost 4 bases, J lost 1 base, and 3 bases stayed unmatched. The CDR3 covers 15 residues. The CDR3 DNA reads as TGTGCCAGCAGCACCGGACAGGGGTCCTACAATGAGCAGTTCTTC. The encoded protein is CASSTGQGSYNEQFF. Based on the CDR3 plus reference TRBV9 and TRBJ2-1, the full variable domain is DSGVTQTPKHLITATGQRVTLRCSPRSGDLSVYWYQQSLDQGLQFLIQYYNGEERAKGNILERFSAQQFPDLHSELNLSSLELGDSALYFCASSTGQGSYNEQFFGPGTRLTVL.